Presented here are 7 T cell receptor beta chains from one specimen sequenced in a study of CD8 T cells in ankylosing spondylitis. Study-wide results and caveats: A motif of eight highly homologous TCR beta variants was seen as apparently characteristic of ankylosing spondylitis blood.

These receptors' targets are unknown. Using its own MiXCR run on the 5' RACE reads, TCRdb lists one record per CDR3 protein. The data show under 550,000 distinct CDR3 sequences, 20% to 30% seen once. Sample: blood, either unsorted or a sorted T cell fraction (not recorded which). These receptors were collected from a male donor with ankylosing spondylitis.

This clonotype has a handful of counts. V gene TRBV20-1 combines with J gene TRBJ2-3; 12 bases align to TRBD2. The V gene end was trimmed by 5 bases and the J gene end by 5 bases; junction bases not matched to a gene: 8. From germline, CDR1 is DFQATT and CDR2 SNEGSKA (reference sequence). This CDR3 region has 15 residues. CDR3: CSAVGLAGSGDTQYF. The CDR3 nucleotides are TGCAGTGCTGTTGGACTAGCGGGGTCGGGAGATACGCAGTATTTT.

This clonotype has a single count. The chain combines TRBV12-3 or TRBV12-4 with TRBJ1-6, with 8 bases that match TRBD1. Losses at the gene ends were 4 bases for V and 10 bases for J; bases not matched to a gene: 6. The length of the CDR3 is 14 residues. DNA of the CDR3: TGTGCCAGCAGTTCGGACAGGGATGAATCACCCCTCCACTTT. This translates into CASSSDRDESPLHF.

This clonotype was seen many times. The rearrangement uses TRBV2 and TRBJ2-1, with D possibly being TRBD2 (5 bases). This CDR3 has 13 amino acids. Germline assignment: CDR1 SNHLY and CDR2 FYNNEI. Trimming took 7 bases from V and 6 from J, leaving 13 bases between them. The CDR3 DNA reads TGTGCCAGCACGCTGGCGGGCCCCAATGAGCAGTTCTTC. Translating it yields CASTLAGPNEQFF.

The CDR3 loop reads CASSLQGTYGYTF. CDR3 nucleotide sequence: TGTGCCAGCAGTTTACAGGGCACCTATGGCTACACCTTC. The chain links TRBV12-3 or TRBV12-4 to TRBJ1-2; D may be TRBD1 (5 bases). The CDR3 contains 13 residues. V shed 2 bases and J shed 4 bases, with 8 bases lying between them.

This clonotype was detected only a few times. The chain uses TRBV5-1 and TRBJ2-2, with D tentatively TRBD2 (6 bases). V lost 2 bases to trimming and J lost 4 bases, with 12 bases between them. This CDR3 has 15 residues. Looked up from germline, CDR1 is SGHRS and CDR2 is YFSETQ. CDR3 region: CASSFGAGPTGELFF. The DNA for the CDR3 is TGCGCCAGCAGCTTTGGAGCGGGCCCCACCGGGGAGCTGTTTTTT.

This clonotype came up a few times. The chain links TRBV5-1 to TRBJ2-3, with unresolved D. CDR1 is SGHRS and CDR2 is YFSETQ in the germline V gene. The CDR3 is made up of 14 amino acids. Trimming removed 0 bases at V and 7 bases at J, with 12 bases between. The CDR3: CASSLESRENTQYF. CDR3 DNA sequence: TGCGCCAGCAGCTTGGAGTCTAGGGAAAATACGCAGTATTTT.

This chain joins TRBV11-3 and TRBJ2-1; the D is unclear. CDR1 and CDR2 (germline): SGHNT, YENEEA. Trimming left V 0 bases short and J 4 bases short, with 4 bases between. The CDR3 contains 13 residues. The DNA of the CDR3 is TGTGCCAGCAGCTTAGAAATTTACAATGAGCAGTTCTTC. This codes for CASSLEIYNEQFF. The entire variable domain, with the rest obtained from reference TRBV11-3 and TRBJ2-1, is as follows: EAGVVQSPRYKIIEKKQPVAFWCNPISGHNTLYWYLQNLGQGPELLIRYENEEAVDDSQLPKDRFSAERLKGVDSTLKIQPAELGDSAVYLCASSLEIYNEQFFGPGTRLTVL.